The entry that follows covers one T cell receptor beta chain sequence. Its specificity is not known. A much larger clone differs from this one at a single base, so this may be a read error. The sample originates from a study of post-analysis software for immune sequencing data. Study details: The courses of disease that were included comprised relapsing-remitting, secondary progressive and progressive-relapsing multiple sclerosis. The study, taken as a whole, reports: With TRBV5-6, TRBV5-1 and TRBV20-1 included, about five TRBV segments were more frequent in patients than in controls. Same-batch preparations were strongly co-clustered by F measure. In multiple sclerosis, normalized Chao1 diversity was significantly below that of controls.

Presence of unique molecular identifiers characterized the TCR beta cDNA libraries. TCRdb itself ran the PCR reads through MiXCR, one entry per CDR3 protein. The sample has about 200,000 distinct CDR3 sequences, around 30% seen once. Germline lookup yields CDR1 SNHLY and CDR2 FYNNEI. CDR3 size: 17 residues. This chain uses TRBV2 with TRBJ2-7, with 8 bases that match TRBD2. Sequenced input: blood. This TCR was sampled from a girl aged 2-17 years with multiple sclerosis. CDR3 sequence reads: CVSSDHKGRGAIYEQYF. DNA for the CDR3: TGTGTCAGCAGCGACCACAAGGGGCGGGGGGCCATCTACGAGCAGTACTTC.